This is a list of T cell receptor beta chains from one sample in a study of blood T cell repertoires in COVID-19. TCRdb keeps only in-frame clones here, not all; method: immunoSEQ multiplex PCR. The sample records roughly 60,000 clones, roughly 90% being singletons. Source material: peripheral blood. These TCRs come from a human donor with acute or convalescent COVID-19. The donor label of this sample is uncertain. Each CDR3 is given with its conserved first and last residue. D genes are given only for firm matches. The size field is filled for only some rows; it gives once, few, many or a size class.

D	V	J	length	size	CDR3	DNA
.	TRBV5-4	TRBJ1-2	11	few	CASSLEGAGTF	TGTGCCAGCAGCTTGGAAGGGGCCGGCACCTTC
.	TRBV6-6	TRBJ2-7	14	.	CASNSGGDSYEQYF	TGTGCCAGCAACTCGGGCGGGGACTCCTACGAGCAGTACTTC
.	TRBV3-1/TRBV3-2	TRBJ1-1	13	once	CASSQDTRTEAFF	TGTGCCAGCAGCCAAGATACGAGGACTGAAGCTTTCTTT
.	TRBV28	TRBJ2-7	15	.	CASSPKGGRSYEQYF	TGTGCCAGCAGTCCCAAGGGGGGGAGGTCCTACGAGCAGTACTTC
TRBD1	TRBV25-1	TRBJ1-1	15	.	CASSGDRGHITEAFF	TGTGCCAGCAGTGGGGACAGGGGGCATATCACTGAAGCTTTCTTT
TRBD2	TRBV5-6	TRBJ2-5	15	.	CASSLTSGGSETQYF	TGTGCCAGCAGCTTGACTAGCGGGGGGTCTGAGACCCAGTACTTC
TRBD2	TRBV10-2	TRBJ2-1	16	.	CASSEVLAGGGNEQFF	TGCGCCAGCAGTGAAGTACTAGCGGGGGGAGGGAATGAGCAGTTCTTC
.	TRBV18	TRBJ1-3	14	few	CASSPQGPGNTIYF	TGTGCCAGCTCACCGCAGGGCCCTGGAAACACCATATATTTT
.	TRBV18	TRBJ1-5	15	.	CASSPQDSSAEPQHF	TGTGCCAGCTCACCGCAGGACAGCAGTGCGGAGCCCCAGCATTTT
.	TRBV28	TRBJ1-2	15	.	CASSLLDRRYYGYTF	TGTGCCAGCAGTTTACTTGACAGGCGCTACTATGGCTACACCTTC
TRBD2	TRBV19	TRBJ2-5	15	.	CASSIQGLGQETQYF	TGTGCCAGTAGTATACAGGGACTAGGCCAAGAGACCCAGTACTTC
TRBD1	TRBV4-2	TRBJ1-2	16	.	CASSQAATGVGYGYTF	TGTGCCAGCAGCCAAGCCGCGACAGGGGTCGGCTATGGCTACACCTTC
.	TRBV10-1	TRBJ2-5	12	.	CASLRLVETQYF	TGCGCCAGCTTGAGACTAGTAGAGACCCAGTACTTC
TRBD2	TRBV29-1	TRBJ2-3	18	.	CSVEGRGSGGILSDTQYF	TGCAGCGTTGAAGGCCGCGGGAGCGGGGGTATTCTTAGTGATACGCAGTATTTT
.	TRBV2	TRBJ1-5	14	.	CASRATGKGQPQHF	TGTGCCAGCAGGGCAACAGGGAAGGGCCAGCCCCAGCATTTT
TRBD1	TRBV7-9	TRBJ2-1	18	.	CASSLELGWGTGYNEQFF	TGTGCCAGCAGCTTAGAACTTGGTTGGGGGACAGGGTACAATGAGCAGTTCTTC
TRBD2	TRBV5-1	TRBJ2-7	15	.	CASSFTSGRYGEQYF	TGCGCCAGCAGCTTCACTAGCGGGAGGTATGGTGAGCAGTACTTC
TRBD1	TRBV28	TRBJ1-5	17	.	CASSFSFRDRSNQPQHF	TGTGCCAGCAGTTTCTCGTTCCGGGACAGATCAAATCAGCCCCAGCATTTT
.	TRBV2	TRBJ1-3	17	.	CASRPSRGGDSGNTIYF	TGTGCCAGCAGACCTAGCCGCGGCGGAGACTCTGGAAACACCATATATTTT
.	TRBV10-1	TRBJ2-6	15	.	CASSEGTSGANVLTF	TGCGCCAGCAGCGAGGGGACATCTGGGGCCAACGTCCTGACTTTC
TRBD1	TRBV5-1	TRBJ2-2	16	few	CASRDNRGKGTGELFF	TGCGCCAGCAGGGATAACAGGGGGAAGGGCACCGGGGAGCTGTTTTTT
.	TRBV5-1	TRBJ2-1	16	.	CASRARVTNENNEQFF	TGCGCCAGCAGAGCCAGGGTTACAAACGAGAACAATGAGCAGTTCTTC
.	TRBV19	TRBJ1-5	17	few	CASTLPREGTRNQPQHF	TGTGCCAGTACCCTCCCTCGGGAGGGGACCCGCAATCAGCCCCAGCATTTT
.	TRBV10-3	TRBJ1-1	14	.	CAIRIGQNNLEAFF	TGTGCCATCAGGATTGGGCAGAACAACTTAGAAGCTTTCTTT
TRBD2	TRBV15	TRBJ2-7	16	.	CATSRDPTSGLYEQYF	TGTGCCACCAGCAGAGATCCTACTAGCGGACTCTACGAGCAGTACTTC
.	TRBV11-2	TRBJ2-1	14	.	CASSLRLATYEQFF	TGTGCCAGCAGCTTACGGCTAGCGACCTATGAGCAGTTCTTC
TRBD1	TRBV6-5	TRBJ2-3	15	.	CASSYTGGRTDTQYF	TGTGCCAGCAGCTACACAGGGGGCCGGACAGATACGCAGTATTTT